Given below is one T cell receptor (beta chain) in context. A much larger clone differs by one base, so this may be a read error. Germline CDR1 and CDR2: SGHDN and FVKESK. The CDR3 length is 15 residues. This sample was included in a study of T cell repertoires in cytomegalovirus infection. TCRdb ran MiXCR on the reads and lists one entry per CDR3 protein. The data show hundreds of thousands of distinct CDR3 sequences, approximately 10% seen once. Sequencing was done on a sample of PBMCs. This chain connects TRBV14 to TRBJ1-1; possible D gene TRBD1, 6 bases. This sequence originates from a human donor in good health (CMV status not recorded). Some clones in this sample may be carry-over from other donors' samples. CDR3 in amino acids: CASSQNRVKGTEALF. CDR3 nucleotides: TGTGCCAGCAGCCAGAACAGGGTCAAGGGCACTGAAGCTTTGTTT.